This T cell receptor (beta chain) was recorded in a study of blood T cell repertoires in COVID-19. In the study overall: COVID-19 samples collected from the United States, Italy and Spain covered acute and convalescent phases. Sources were T cells, B-cell-depleted T cells, or PBMCs; the material itself was cDNA or gDNA.

Germline V lookup: CDR1 KGHDR, CDR2 SFDVKD. The CDR3 is 13 amino acids. V was trimmed by 8 bases and J by 4 bases, leaving 13 bases between them. How the authors handled the data: Quantification of nucleated cells was approximated via reference gene primer amplification. Clones were sequenced by immunoSEQ multiplex PCR, and TCRdb holds only the in-frame ones, with some missing. V and J calls and clone size are copied from that table; D and trimming were computed from the DNA. The table lists roughly 260,000 clones, about nine tenths of them singletons. Adults between roughly 18 and 89 years of age took part from about 24 US areas.

What was sequenced was PBMCs or T cells enriched from blood (not recorded which). The clonotype comes from a woman aged 30 to 39 with acute COVID-19. The chain has TRBV24-1 and TRBJ2-5; D possibly corresponds to TRBD2 (5 bases). The CDR3 DNA sequence: TGTGCCACCAAAGGACTCGGCGGAGAGACCCAGTACTTC. This gives the protein CATKGLGGETQYF.